One TCR beta chain is described in this entry. These data are taken from a study of blood T cell repertoires in COVID-19. Study context: From T cells, B-cell-depleted T cells, or PBMCs came the material, which was cDNA or gDNA.

In the authors' workflow: Using reference gene primer amplification, nucleated cell counts were estimated. Using immunoSEQ multiplex PCR, the repertoire was profiled, and TCRdb retains in-frame clones only, with some absent. The V and J calls and clone size were taken over from that table, and D and trimming were inferred from the DNA. The profile covers under 200,000 clones, with about four fifths appearing a single time and more than 10% taken by the ten largest. J lost 5 bases, V lost 4 bases, and 7 bases had no gene match. The CDR3 is 16 residues long. Germline assignment: CDR1 MNHNS and CDR2 SASEGT.

The source is a man aged 50-60 years who had recovered from COVID-19. The specimen sequenced was PBMCs or T cells enriched from blood (not recorded which). This sequence joins TRBV6-1 and TRBJ1-4, with 10 bases aligning to TRBD1. The CDR3 nucleotides are TGTGCCAGCAGTGCCACCCGGGACAGGGGAAATGAAAAACTGTTTTTT. Translated, it gives CASSATRDRGNEKLFF.